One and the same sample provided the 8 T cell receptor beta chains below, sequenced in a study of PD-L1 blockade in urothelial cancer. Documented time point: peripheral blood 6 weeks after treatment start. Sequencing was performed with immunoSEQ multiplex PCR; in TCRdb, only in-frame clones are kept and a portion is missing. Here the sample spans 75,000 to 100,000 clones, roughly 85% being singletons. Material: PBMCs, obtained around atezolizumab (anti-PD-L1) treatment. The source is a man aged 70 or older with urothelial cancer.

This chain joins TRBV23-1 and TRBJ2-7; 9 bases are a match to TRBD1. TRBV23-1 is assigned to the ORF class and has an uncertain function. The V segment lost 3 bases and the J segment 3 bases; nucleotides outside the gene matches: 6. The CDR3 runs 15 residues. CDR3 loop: CASSHPGQGYYEQYF. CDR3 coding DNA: TGCGCCAGCAGTCATCCGGGACAGGGTTACTACGAGCAGTACTTC.

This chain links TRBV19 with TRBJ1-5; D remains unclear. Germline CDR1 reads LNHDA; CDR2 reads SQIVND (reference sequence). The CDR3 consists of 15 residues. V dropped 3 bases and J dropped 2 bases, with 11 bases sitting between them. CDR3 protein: CASSIDREGNQPQHF. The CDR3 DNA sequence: TGTGCCAGTAGTATTGATCGGGAGGGCAATCAGCCCCAGCATTTT. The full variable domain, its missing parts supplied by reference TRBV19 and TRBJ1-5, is DGGITQSPKYLFRKEGQNVTLSCEQNLNHDAMYWYRQDPGQGLRLIYYSQIVNDFQKGDIAEGYSVSREKKESFPLTVTSAQKNPTAFYLCASSIDREGNQPQHFGDGTRLSIL.

The CDR3: CASSPRGMSEETQYF. For the CDR3, the DNA is TGTGCCAGCAGCCCAAGGGGGATGTCCGAAGAGACCCAGTACTTC. The chain links TRBV7-8 to TRBJ2-5; D perhaps matches TRBD1 (6 bases). The V gene's germline CDR1 is SGHVS and CDR2 FQNEAQ. V shed 5 bases and J shed 3 bases, with 16 bases lying between them. The CDR3 contains 15 residues.

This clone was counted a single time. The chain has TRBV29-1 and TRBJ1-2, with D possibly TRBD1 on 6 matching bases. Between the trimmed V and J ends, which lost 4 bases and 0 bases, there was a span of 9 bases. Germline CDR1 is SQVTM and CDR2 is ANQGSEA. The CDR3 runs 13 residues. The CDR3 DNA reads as TGCAGCGTTGTGGGGGCATCTAACTATGGCTACACCTTC. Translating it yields CSVVGASNYGYTF.

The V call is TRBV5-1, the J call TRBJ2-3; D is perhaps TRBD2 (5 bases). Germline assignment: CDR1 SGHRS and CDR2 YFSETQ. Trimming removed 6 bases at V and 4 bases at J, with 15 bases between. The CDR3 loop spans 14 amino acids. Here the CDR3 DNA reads TGCGCCAGCAAGTCGGGGAATGTGGCAGATACGCAGTATTTT. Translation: CASKSGNVADTQYF.

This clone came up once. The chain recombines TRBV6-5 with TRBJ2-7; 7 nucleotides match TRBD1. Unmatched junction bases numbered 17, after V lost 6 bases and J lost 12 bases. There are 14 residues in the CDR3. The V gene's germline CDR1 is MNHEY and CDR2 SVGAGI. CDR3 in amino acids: CASRSAAYRGQAYF. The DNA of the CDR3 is TGTGCCAGCAGGTCTGCCGCTTACAGGGGTCAGGCGTACTTC.

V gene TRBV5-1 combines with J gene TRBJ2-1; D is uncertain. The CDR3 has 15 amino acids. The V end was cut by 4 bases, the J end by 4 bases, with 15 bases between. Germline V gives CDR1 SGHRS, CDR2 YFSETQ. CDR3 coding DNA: TGCGCCAGCAGCCCCTTCGGCGGCGGTTACAATGAGCAGTTCTTC. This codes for CASSPFGGGYNEQFF.

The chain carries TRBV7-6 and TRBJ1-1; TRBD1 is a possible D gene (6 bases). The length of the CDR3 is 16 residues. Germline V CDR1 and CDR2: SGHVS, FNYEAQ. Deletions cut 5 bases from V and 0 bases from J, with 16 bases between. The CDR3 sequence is CASSLGGGRLNTEAFF. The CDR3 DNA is TGTGCCAGCAGCCTAGGGGGGGGTAGGTTGAACACTGAAGCTTTCTTT.